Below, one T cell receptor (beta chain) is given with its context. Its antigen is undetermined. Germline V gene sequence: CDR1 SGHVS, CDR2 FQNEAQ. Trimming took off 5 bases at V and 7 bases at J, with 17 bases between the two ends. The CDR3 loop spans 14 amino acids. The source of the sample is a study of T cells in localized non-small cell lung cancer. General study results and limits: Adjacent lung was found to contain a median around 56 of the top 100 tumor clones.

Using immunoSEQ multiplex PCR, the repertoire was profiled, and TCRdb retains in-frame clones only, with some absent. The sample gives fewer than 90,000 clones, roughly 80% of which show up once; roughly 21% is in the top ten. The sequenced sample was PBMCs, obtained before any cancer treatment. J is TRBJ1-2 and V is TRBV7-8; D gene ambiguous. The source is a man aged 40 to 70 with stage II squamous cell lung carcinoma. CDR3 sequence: CASSASAGAVGYTF. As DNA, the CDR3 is TGTGCCAGCAGCGCTAGCGCGGGAGCGGTTGGCTACACCTTC. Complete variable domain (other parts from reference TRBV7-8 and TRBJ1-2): GAGVSQSPRYKVAKRGQDVALRCDPISGHVSLFWYQQALGQGPEFLTYFQNEAQLDKSGLPSDRFFAERPEGSVSTLKIQRTQQEDSAVYLCASSASAGAVGYTFGSGTRLTVV.